This T cell receptor (beta chain) was retrieved from a study of beta chain features in type 1 diabetes. Whole-study results and caveats: Highly expressing activated T cells could be over-counted with a cDNA template. Insertions at VDJ junctions were less frequent in type 1 diabetes patients. These patients also deleted more nucleotides at the same junctions. Researchers report that Type 1 diabetes patients had moderately but significantly shorter TCRB CDR3s across all four CD4+ subsets.

Comment on this clone: Its specificity is unknown.

Of the isolated RNA, all was reverse transcribed, and so the sequenced material was expressed TCRB transcripts. Assay used: immunoSEQ multiplex PCR; TCRdb lists only in-frame clones, some missing. The table has around 710,000 clones, roughly 12% seen once. Averaging roughly 120 mL, one heparinised blood draw came from each individual donor. Sorting based on CD45RO/CCR7/CD25/CD127/CD95/CD27 separated CD4+ naive, central memory, regulatory and stem cell-like memory cells. The CDR3 is 16 residues long. Germline CDR1 is MNHNS and CDR2 is SASEGT. The ends were cut back, 1 base at V and 9 bases at J, with 22 bases in the middle.

J is TRBJ2-7 and V is TRBV6-1; no reliable D call. This receptor was obtained from a man aged 25 to 40 with type 1 diabetes. Material for sequencing was naive CD4+ T cells from blood. CDR3 DNA: TGTGCCAGCAGTGAAGTCCCGACGGTCCAGGAAGGTGGGCAGTACTTC. It yields the protein CASSEVPTVQEGGQYF.